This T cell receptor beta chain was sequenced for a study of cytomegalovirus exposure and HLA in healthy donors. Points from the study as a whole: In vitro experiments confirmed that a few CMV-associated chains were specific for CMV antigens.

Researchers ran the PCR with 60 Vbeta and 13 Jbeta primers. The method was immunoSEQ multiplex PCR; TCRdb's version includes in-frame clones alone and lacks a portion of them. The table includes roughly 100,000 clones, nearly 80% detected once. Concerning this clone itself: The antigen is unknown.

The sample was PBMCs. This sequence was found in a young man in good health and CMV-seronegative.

This CDR3 reads CASSLTTGMGYGYTF. In DNA form, the CDR3 reads TGTGCCAGCAGTCTAACCACAGGGATGGGCTATGGCTACACCTTC. This sequence joins TRBV27 and TRBJ1-2; D may be TRBD1 (6 bases). This CDR3 has 15 residues. Per germline, CDR1 MNHEY and CDR2 SMNVEV (reference sequence). The V end was cut by 5 bases, the J end by 4 bases, with 17 bases between.